The 26 T cell receptor beta chains below come from one sample, sequenced in a study of cytomegalovirus exposure and HLA in healthy donors (dated by TCRdb to 2015 to 2018). The library was made by the immunoSEQ multiplex PCR assay. A mixture of 60 forward primers for TCR Vbeta segments and 13 reverse primers for TCR Jbeta segments was used in the multiplex PCR. Not all clones reach the TCRdb copy of this immuneACCESS table, which keeps in-frame sequences only. Checked studies attribute under half of the gap to unresolved V genes and leave the rest unexplained. The sample table contains approximately 160,000 clones; only one count was recorded for less than 65% of them. The ten largest clones capture about 3% of the sample. Sequencing was done on a sample of PBMCs. The receptor set was obtained from a woman between 25 and 40 years old in good health and CMV-seropositive.

The chain uses TRBV2 and TRBJ2-3; a possible D gene is TRBD2 (5 bases). Germline V lookup: CDR1 SNHLY, CDR2 FYNNEI. CDR3 size: 15 residues. The germline V and J ends were trimmed by 4 bases and 0 bases, with 11 bases remaining between them. CDR3: CASSVQDLSTDTQYF. The CDR3 DNA reads TGTGCCAGCAGTGTCCAGGACTTAAGCACAGATACGCAGTATTTT.

V usage is TRBV27 and J usage is TRBJ1-1, with D unresolved. The CDR3 has 14 amino acids. Between the trimmed V and J ends, which lost 2 bases and 3 bases, there was a span of 10 bases. Germline V lookup: CDR1 MNHEY, CDR2 SMNVEV (reference sequence). DNA of the CDR3: TGTGCCAGCAGTTTACGGAGTCTTTACACTGAAGCTTTCTTT. Its protein product is CASSLRSLYTEAFF.

This clone has a handful of counts. The V call is TRBV7-9, the J call TRBJ2-5; 7 bases line up with TRBD2. The J call may be mistaken, given a closer DNA end match to TRBJ2-7. Germline V CDR1 and CDR2: SEHNR, FQNEAQ (reference sequence). The length of the CDR3 is 14 residues. The CDR3 reads CASSPAGPTYEQYF. The CDR3 coding sequence is TGTGCCAGCAGCCCAGCGGGGCCAACCTACGAGCAGTACTTC.

The J gene is TRBJ1-2, the V gene TRBV27; weak D call: TRBD1 (6 bases). The germline V and J ends were trimmed by 5 bases and 5 bases, with 12 bases remaining between them. Germline V gene data show CDR1 as MNHEY and CDR2 as SMNVEV (reference sequence). CDR3 size: 13 residues. The CDR3 DNA sequence: TGTGCCAGCAGTACCAGGGGAAAATATGGCTACACCTTC. Its protein product is CASSTRGKYGYTF.

The chain has TRBV27 and TRBJ2-7; D perhaps matches TRBD1 (6 bases). CDR3 length equals 15 residues. Germline-derived CDR1 and CDR2 are MNHEY and SMNVEV (reference sequence). V was cut by 4 bases and J by 2 bases, with 15 bases left in between. CDR3 in DNA: TGTGCCAGCAGTTCGAGGGGGAACAGCCCCTACGAGCAGTACTTC. It encodes CASSSRGNSPYEQYF.

Note on this clone: At the DNA level, this CDR3 is encoded by other sequences in the same sample as well. The chain combines TRBV9 with TRBJ2-5; D gene ambiguous. The germline V gene has CDR1 SGDLS and CDR2 YYNGEE. This CDR3 is 14 amino acids long. V was trimmed by 0 bases and J by 1 base, leaving 7 bases between them. CDR3 DNA: TGTGCCAGCAGCGTAGGTGGAGCCCAAGAGACCCAGTACTTC. Its protein is CASSVGGAQETQYF.

This clone was recorded only once. V usage is TRBV27 and J usage is TRBJ1-5; tentatively, D is TRBD1 (6 bases). CDR1 and CDR2 (germline): MNHEY, SMNVEV (reference sequence). This CDR3 region has 13 residues. V lost 5 bases and J lost 4, with 9 bases in between. Here the CDR3 DNA reads TGTGCCAGCAGTCAAACAGGGAATCAGCCCCAGCATTTT. Protein sequence: CASSQTGNQPQHF.

This clone was seen a few times. The V call is TRBV5-1, the J call TRBJ2-5; a possible D gene is TRBD1 (6 bases). This CDR3 comprises 14 residues. Germline values: CDR1 SGHRS, CDR2 YFSETQ. V lost 2 bases and J lost 3, with 11 bases in between. Here the CDR3 DNA reads TGCGCCAGCAGCTTCGAGGGACAAAAAGAGACCCAGTACTTC. It specifies CASSFEGQKETQYF. Variable domain in full (rest from reference TRBV5-1 and TRBJ2-5): KAGVTQTPRYLIKTRGQQVTLSCSPISGHRSVSWYQQTPGQGLQFLFEYFSETQRNKGNFPGRFSGRQFSNSRSEMNVSTLELGDSALYLCASSFEGQKETQYFGPGTRLLVL.

The V call is TRBV7-9, the J call TRBJ1-1; D is unresolved. CDR1 and CDR2 (germline): SEHNR, FQNEAQ (reference sequence). Trimming left V 0 bases short and J 1 base short, with 9 bases between. This CDR3 region has 15 residues. CDR3 amino acids: CASSLAVVRNTEAFF. The CDR3 DNA reads TGTGCCAGCAGCTTAGCGGTGGTGAGGAACACTGAAGCTTTCTTT. Combining the CDR3 with reference TRBV7-9 and TRBJ1-1 gives the whole variable domain DTGVSQNPRHKITKRGQNVTFRCDPISEHNRLYWYRQTLGQGPEFLTYFQNEAQLEKSRLLSDRFSAERPKGSFSTLEIQRTEQGDSAMYLCASSLAVVRNTEAFFGQGTRLTVV.

V is TRBV30 and J is TRBJ2-5; D perhaps matches TRBD1 (5 bases). CDR3 length: 12 residues. Germline V gene sequence: CDR1 GTSNPN, CDR2 SVGIG (reference sequence). Deletions cut 7 bases from V and 7 bases from J, with 16 bases between. In nucleotides, the CDR3 is TGTGCCTTGGACATACCCACGGGGACCCAGTACTTC. Its protein is CALDIPTGTQYF.

The V gene is TRBV6-6, the J gene TRBJ1-1, with D unclear. Trimming removed 6 bases at V and 1 base at J, with 12 bases between. CDR1 and CDR2 from the germline V gene are MNHNY and SVGAGI (reference sequence). This CDR3 spans 14 amino acids. The CDR3 DNA follows: TGTGCCAGCAGCATACCTGAGAAGAACACTGAAGCTTTCTTT. It is translated as CASSIPEKNTEAFF.

This rearrangement joins TRBV6-5 to TRBJ2-5; 8 bases are shared with TRBD1. Germline CDR1 MNHEY, CDR2 SVGAGI. The CDR3 is 13 residues long. V trimming: 7 bases; J trimming: 5 bases; junction bases outside the gene matches: 6. The CDR3 coding sequence is TGTGCCAGCAAGGACAGGGTTATTGAGACCCAGTACTTC. Amino acid sequence: CASKDRVIETQYF.

Ten or more counts support this clone. V is TRBV19 and J is TRBJ2-7, with D perhaps matching TRBD2 (5 bases). The CDR3 is 14 residues long. Looked up from germline, CDR1 is LNHDA and CDR2 is SQIVND (reference sequence). Trimming took 8 bases from V and 1 from J, leaving 15 bases between them. In DNA form, the CDR3 reads TGTGCCAGTTCCTCGCGGGCAGTTTCCTACGAGCAGTACTTC. This sequence encodes CASSSRAVSYEQYF.

V usage is TRBV4-2 and J usage is TRBJ2-7, with unresolved D. The CDR3 contains 16 residues. CDR1 is LGHNA, CDR2 YNFKEQ, per germline. Trimming removed 0 bases at V and 5 bases at J, with 17 bases between. The CDR3 reads CASSQDFGPRSDEQYF. In DNA form, the CDR3 reads TGTGCCAGCAGCCAAGATTTCGGCCCGCGGAGCGACGAGCAGTACTTC.

The chain is built from TRBV6-7 and TRBJ1-4; 8 bases agree with TRBD1. TRBV6-7 is identified as an open reading frame with a role that is uncertain. The J segment lost 6 bases and the V segment lost 7 bases, leaving 10 bases of the junction unmatched. The CDR3 runs to 15 residues. The CDR3 DNA reads as TGTGCCAGCACTTTCAGCAGGGGGCTTTATGAAAAACTGTTTTTT. This sequence encodes CASTFSRGLYEKLFF.

V usage is TRBV6-1 and J usage is TRBJ2-3, with 11 bases aligning to TRBD2. The V segment lost 2 bases and the J segment 0 bases; nucleotides outside the gene matches: 4. The CDR3 is made up of 17 amino acids. CDR1 and CDR2 from the germline V gene are MNHNS and SASEGT. In DNA form, the CDR3 reads TGTGCCAGCAGTGAATGGGGACTAGCGGTTAGCACAGATACGCAGTATTTT. Encoded protein: CASSEWGLAVSTDTQYF.

The chain joins TRBV5-6 to TRBJ1-2, with no clear D. This CDR3 region has 12 residues. Germline loops: CDR1 SGHDT, CDR2 YYEEEE. V lost 4 bases and J lost 8, with 12 bases in between. Here the CDR3 DNA reads TGTGCCAGCAGCCGGACGCCGGGGGGCTACACCTTC. Protein sequence: CASSRTPGGYTF.

V gene TRBV19 combines with J gene TRBJ2-7; 8 positions match TRBD1. Germline V lookup: CDR1 LNHDA, CDR2 SQIVND (reference sequence). V gave up 10 bases and J gave up 2 bases; unmatched junction bases: 10. This CDR3 spans 14 amino acids. The CDR3 here is CATQGQGFPYEQYF. For the CDR3, the DNA is TGTGCCACCCAAGGACAGGGATTCCCCTACGAGCAGTACTTC.

The genes are TRBV11-3 and TRBJ1-1; D gene uncertain. Germline V lookup: CDR1 SGHNT, CDR2 YENEEA. V lost 3 bases and J lost 0, with 11 bases in between. This CDR3 has 15 residues. The CDR3 is CASSFGGSVNTEAFF. The CDR3 DNA reads TGTGCCAGCAGCTTCGGAGGCAGTGTGAACACTGAAGCTTTCTTT.

This clone was recorded a few times. The chain joins TRBV5-1 to TRBJ2-5; 9 nucleotides align to TRBD1. The CDR3 runs to 17 residues. Germline assignment: CDR1 SGHRS and CDR2 YFSETQ. Germline trimming cut 0 bases from V and 1 base from J; bases unmatched to any gene: 7. The CDR3 region is CASSLVPGTGSQETQYF. CDR3 nucleotide sequence: TGCGCCAGCAGCTTGGTACCTGGGACAGGGAGCCAAGAGACCCAGTACTTC.

This chain connects TRBV4-1 to TRBJ1-1; possibly TRBD1 for D (5 bases). Between the trimmed V and J ends, which lost 9 bases and 2 bases, there was a span of 7 bases. The CDR3 is 11 residues long. Germline CDR1 MGHRA, CDR2 YSYEKL. The CDR3 here is CASQGNTEAFF. The CDR3 nucleotides are TGCGCCAGTCAGGGAAACACTGAAGCTTTCTTT.

This clone was picked up one time. J is TRBJ2-2 and V is TRBV15, with TRBD2 as a possible D gene (5 bases). There are 14 residues in the CDR3. Deletions cut 0 bases from V and 7 bases from J, with 9 bases between. In germline, CDR1 is LNHNV, CDR2 YYDKDF (reference sequence). The CDR3 sequence: CATSRERAGGELFF. CDR3 sequence (DNA): TGTGCCACCAGCAGAGAAAGGGCGGGCGGGGAGCTGTTTTTT. Combining the CDR3 with reference TRBV15 and TRBJ2-2 gives the whole variable domain DAMVIQNPRYQVTQFGKPVTLSCSQTLNHNVMYWYQQKSSQAPKLLFHYYDKDFNNEADTPDNFQSRRPNTSFCFLDIRSPGLGDTAMYLCATSRERAGGELFFGEGSRLTVL.

The chain recombines TRBV11-1 with TRBJ1-2, with a tentative D call TRBD1 (5 bases). This CDR3 comprises 13 residues. Trimming pared 1 base from V and 2 bases from J, leaving 5 bases between. Germline assignment: CDR1 SGHAT and CDR2 FQDESV (reference sequence). The CDR3 spells CASSLGQNYGYTF. The DNA of the CDR3 is TGTGCCAGCAGCTTAGGACAGAACTATGGCTACACCTTC.

The gene calls are TRBV29-1 and TRBJ2-1; TRBD2 matches 7 bases. The CDR3 runs 15 residues. After removal of 4 bases from V and 1 base from J, the junction contained 7 bases not matched to a gene. Germline V gene lookup returns CDR1 SQVTM and CDR2 ANQGSEA. Here the CDR3 reads CSVGNPGLSYNEQFF. CDR3 coding DNA: TGCAGCGTTGGCAATCCGGGACTATCCTACAATGAGCAGTTCTTC.

V usage is TRBV10-2 and J usage is TRBJ2-1; 13 positions agree with TRBD2. The CDR3 is 17 amino acids. The germline gives CDR1 WSHSY, CDR2 SAAADI. Unmatched junction bases numbered 6, after V lost 6 bases and J lost 1 base. The CDR3 nucleotides read TGCGCCAGCAGAGGACTAGCGGGAGAGAGATCCTACAATGAGCAGTTCTTC. It specifies CASRGLAGERSYNEQFF.

This clone appeared a few times. V is TRBV11-2 and J is TRBJ1-1, with a possible D match to TRBD1 (6 bases). V gave up 4 bases and J gave up 1 base, with 13 bases separating them. Germline assignment: CDR1 SGHAT and CDR2 FQNNGV. This CDR3 region has 15 residues. The CDR3 DNA reads as TGTGCCAGCAGCTCATGGGGGCAGGGGAACACTGAAGCTTTCTTT. It specifies CASSSWGQGNTEAFF.